Many counts were recorded for the clone carrying this T cell receptor (beta chain). The data belong to a study of low-dose radiotherapy and immunotherapy resistance in tumors. The time point here: after trial treatment. The treatment: LDRT plus nivolumab, ipilimumab, low-dose cyclophosphamide and aspirin (RACIN trial). There are 13 residues in the CDR3. V was clipped by 4 bases and J by 3 bases, with 10 bases between them. Germline CDR1 is LNHDA and CDR2 is SQIVND (reference sequence). cDNA synthesis used a TRAV/TRBV-specific primer set for both chains. TCRs were put through approximately 20 PCR cycles of amplification with Phusion. A constant-region primer and the V-primer adapter served as the primer pair. The mRNA which had been isolated was amplified by in vitro transcription. Each CDR3 protein is one row after TCRdb ran MiXCR on the reads. The table records 85,000 to 95,000 distinct CDR3 sequences, less than 25% of them present only once.

This clonotype was sampled from a female donor with ovarian cancer. Sample: PBMCs, taken after low-dose radiotherapy plus immunotherapy. The chain uses TRBV19 and TRBJ2-7; D is unclear. The DNA for the CDR3 is TGTGCCAGTAGTAGCAGTACCGGCTACGAGCAGTACTTC. Amino acid sequence: CASSSSTGYEQYF.